This passage covers 30 T cell receptor beta chains from one sample sequenced in a study of vaccination and CD4 T cells after COVID-19 (dated by TCRdb to 2021 to 2024). No antigen has been identified for these receptors. The label giving this sample's treatment or condition can be read as: approximately 11-day PBMC culture with coronavirus spike peptide pools or control peptides (ViraFEST assay). The library was obtained by PCR. The instrument given in TCRdb is Illumina iSeq 100. TCR sequencing of DNA from cultured CD4+ T cells used the Oncomine TCR Beta short-read assay at the Johns Hopkins FTIC core. The public reads were run again by TCRdb, first through fastp at Q25 and then through MiXCR, and only productive beta chains were kept. Every entry covers one CDR3 protein and lists the most common genes and DNA from its rows. This sample gives thousands of distinct CDR3 sequences in total; roughly 19% of them show up just once. The ten largest clones add up to 21% of the sample.

The sequencing used CD4+ T cells from blood, cultured in vitro, collected after SARS-CoV-2 vaccination. The receptors come from a human donor who had recovered from COVID-19.

This clonotype occurred a few times. V usage is TRBV14 and J usage is TRBJ2-7; 13 bases match TRBD2. The CDR3 totals 19 residues. CDR1 SGHDN and CDR2 FVKESK come from the germline V gene. Losses at the gene ends were 4 bases for V and 1 base for J; bases not matched to a gene: 13. CDR3 loop: CASSPPLAGGIFGSYEQYF. The CDR3 DNA is TGTGCCAGCAGCCCCCCACTAGCGGGGGGGATCTTTGGATCCTACGAGCAGTACTTC.

This chain connects TRBV19 to TRBJ1-2; D is perhaps TRBD1 (5 bases). Germline CDR1 is LNHDA and CDR2 is SQIVND (reference sequence). The CDR3 runs to 14 residues. V lost 4 bases and J lost 4, with 13 bases in between. The CDR3 region is CASSRKTGGYGYTF. DNA for the CDR3: TGTGCCAGTAGTAGAAAAACAGGAGGCTATGGCTACACCTTC.

This clonotype is labeled as medium-sized. The CDR3 loop is CASSAQGINSPLHF. CDR3 coding DNA: TGTGCCAGCAGTGCACAGGGTATCAATTCACCCCTCCACTTT. This chain joins TRBV6-1 and TRBJ1-6; D may be TRBD1 (6 bases). Trimming pared 4 bases from V and 7 bases from J, leaving 11 bases between. The CDR3 spans 14 residues. The germline V gene encodes CDR1 MNHNS and CDR2 SASEGT.

A few counts support this clonotype. The chain uses TRBV4-2 and TRBJ1-5; D is possibly TRBD1 (5 bases). This CDR3 has 14 residues. Germline V CDR1 and CDR2: LGHNA, YNFKEQ. The V end was cut by 3 bases, the J end by 3 bases, with 9 bases between. CDR3: CASSHQGTNQPQHF. In DNA form, the CDR3 reads TGTGCCAGCAGCCATCAGGGTACCAATCAGCCCCAGCATTTT.

The V call is TRBV12-3 or TRBV12-4, the J call TRBJ1-5, with D hard to call. V was pared by 5 bases and J by 6 bases, with 8 bases between. The CDR3 is 12 amino acids. CDR3: CASSQWGQPQHF. The CDR3 DNA reads as TGTGCCAGCAGTCAATGGGGTCAGCCCCAGCATTTT.

In its sample, this clonotype was seen a few times. The chain is built from TRBV20-1 and TRBJ1-1; perhaps TRBD1 as D (5 bases). The V and J ends lost 2 bases and 4 bases respectively, with 20 bases between them. This CDR3 has 16 residues. Germline V gives CDR1 DFQATT, CDR2 SNEGSKA (reference sequence). The CDR3 DNA sequence: TGCAGTGCTAGACTACCCGAGGGAAGGGGCCCCACTGAAGCTTTCTTT. Translation: CSARLPEGRGPTEAFF.

Turning to this clonotype: A much larger clone lies a single base off, so this may be a read error. V is TRBV27 and J is TRBJ1-5; D may be TRBD1 (6 bases). Deletions cut 5 bases from V and 3 bases from J, with 17 bases between. The V gene's germline CDR1 is MNHEY and CDR2 SMNVEV (reference sequence). This CDR3 has 16 amino acids. The CDR3 protein is CASSPRQEFDNQPQHF. In nucleotides, the CDR3 is TGTGCCAGCAGTCCACGACAGGAGTTTGACAATCAGCCCCAGCATTTT.

This clonotype is categorized as medium-sized. This chain's CDR3 is CASSSPSDNSPLHF. Here the CDR3 DNA reads TGTGCCAGCAGCTCACCGTCAGATAATTCACCCCTCCACTTT. This chain uses TRBV7-9 with TRBJ1-6; unclear D gene. This CDR3 region has 14 residues. The V end was cut by 4 bases, the J end by 5 bases, with 9 bases between. Germline-derived CDR1 and CDR2 are SEHNR and FQNEAQ (reference sequence). Together with reference TRBV7-9 and TRBJ1-6, the CDR3 gives the full variable domain: DTGVSQNPRHKITKRGQNVTFRCDPISEHNRLYWYRQTLGQGPEFLTYFQNEAQLEKSRLLSDRFSAERPKGSFSTLEIQRTEQGDSAMYLCASSSPSDNSPLHFGNGTRLTVT.

This clonotype was seen only a few times. The chain links TRBV28 to TRBJ2-1; D is unresolved. This CDR3 contains 12 residues. Germline V gene lookup returns CDR1 MDHEN and CDR2 SYDVKM. V dropped 5 bases and J dropped 8 bases, with 10 bases sitting between them. CDR3 nucleotides: TGTGCCAGCAGTCCTTCCCGCGATGAGCAGTTCTTC. Translating it yields CASSPSRDEQFF.

This clonotype has only a few counts. The genes are TRBV7-9 and TRBJ1-6, with 7 bases aligning to TRBD1. CDR3 length equals 14 residues. J gave up 4 bases and V 8 bases, and 5 bases lay outside the gene matches. Germline-derived CDR1 and CDR2 are SEHNR and FQNEAQ (reference sequence). CDR3 sequence (DNA): TGTGCCAGCGTGACAGGGAAATATAATTCACCCCTCCACTTT. It yields the protein CASVTGKYNSPLHF.

Worth noting for this clonotype: A single base separates this from a much larger clone, so it may be a read error. The rearrangement uses TRBV7-6 and TRBJ2-4; the D is unclear. This CDR3 spans 13 amino acids. Trimming pared 5 bases from V and 0 bases from J, leaving 5 bases between. CDR1 and CDR2 (germline): SGHVS, FNYEAQ. The CDR3 DNA sequence: TGTGCCAGCAGCATTCGAGCCAAAAACATTCAGTACTTC. Translation gives CASSIRAKNIQYF.

The chain combines TRBV11-1 with TRBJ1-1, with D maybe TRBD1 (6 bases). The CDR3 extends over 16 amino acids. Germline CDR1 SGHAT, CDR2 FQDESV (reference sequence). Deletions cut 5 bases from V and 4 bases from J, with 20 bases between. The CDR3 coding sequence is TGTGCCAGCAGCCCCCCGTGGGGGGGCGCGGGCACTGAAGCTTTCTTT. Translated: CASSPPWGGAGTEAFF. The variable domain in full, with the rest retrieved from reference TRBV11-1 and TRBJ1-1, is EAEVAQSPRYKITEKSQAVAFWCDPISGHATLYWYRQILGQGPELLVQFQDESVVDDSQLPKDRFSAERLKGVDSTLKIQPAELGDSAMYLCASSPPWGGAGTEAFFGQGTRLTVV.

The chain recombines TRBV19 with TRBJ1-2, with 7 bases matching TRBD1. The V segment lost 5 bases and the J segment 8 bases; nucleotides outside the gene matches: 14. The CDR3 is 15 amino acids. Germline lookup yields CDR1 LNHDA and CDR2 SQIVND (reference sequence). The CDR3 reads CASSASAGQTIGYTF. The CDR3 bases are TGTGCCAGTAGTGCTAGTGCGGGACAGACTATCGGCTACACCTTC.

This chain links TRBV4-2 with TRBJ2-7; 14 nucleotides line up with TRBD2. The CDR3 contains 15 residues. The junction had 0 bases not matched to a gene; V was cut back by 3 bases and J by 2 bases. Germline V gene data show CDR1 as LGHNA and CDR2 as YNFKEQ. The CDR3 loop is CASSQGLAGAYEQYF. CDR3 coding DNA: TGTGCCAGCAGCCAGGGACTAGCGGGAGCCTACGAGCAGTACTTC.

The V gene is TRBV6-1, the J gene TRBJ1-1; the match to TRBD1 covers 11 bases. V was pared by 7 bases and J by 1 base, with 14 bases of the junction left unmatched. The CDR3 spans 18 residues. The germline V gene encodes CDR1 MNHNS and CDR2 SASEGT. CDR3 protein: CASTASRTGGARNTEAFF. For the CDR3, the DNA is TGTGCCAGCACCGCGTCCAGGACAGGGGGCGCGCGGAACACTGAAGCTTTCTTT.

The gene calls are TRBV11-2 and TRBJ2-7, with 15 bases that match TRBD2. Germline V gene data show CDR1 as SGHAT and CDR2 as FQNNGV. The CDR3 consists of 14 residues. The junction had 1 base not matched to a gene; V was cut back by 6 bases and J by 4 bases. The chain's CDR3 is CASRGLAGGYEQYF. The CDR3 region has the DNA TGTGCCAGCAGGGGACTAGCGGGGGGATACGAGCAGTACTTC.

The chain combines TRBV2 with TRBJ1-6; the D gene is possibly TRBD1 (6 bases). The V gene's germline CDR1 is SNHLY and CDR2 FYNNEI. The CDR3 is 14 amino acids. The V end lost 7 bases, the J end lost 14 bases, and 21 bases lay between the germline ends. Here the CDR3 DNA reads TGTGCCAGCATGAGGACGGAACAGGGTACGGCCCTCCACTTT. As protein: CASMRTEQGTALHF.

This clonotype is deemed medium-sized. V gene TRBV7-9 combines with J gene TRBJ1-2; D remains unclear. The CDR3 consists of 13 residues. Trimming removed 5 bases at V and 6 bases at J, with 13 bases between. The germline V gene has CDR1 SEHNR and CDR2 FQNEAQ (reference sequence). Here the CDR3 reads CASSRGSDNGYTF. The DNA for the CDR3 is TGTGCCAGCAGCCGCGGCTCCGATAATGGCTACACCTTC.

This clonotype was observed a handful of times. The chain joins TRBV28 to TRBJ1-6; TRBD1 agrees at 8 bases. Germline V gives CDR1 MDHEN, CDR2 SYDVKM. After removal of 6 bases from V and 10 bases from J, the junction contained 8 bases not matched to a gene. The CDR3 length is 14 residues. CDR3 sequence: CASRATGDGSPLHF. For the CDR3, the DNA is TGTGCCAGCAGGGCGACAGGGGATGGGTCACCCCTCCACTTT.

Relative to its sample, this clonotype is medium-sized (0.01 to 0.1%). The chain combines TRBV6-5 with TRBJ1-2; perhaps TRBD1 as D (5 bases). The V end was cut by 2 bases, the J end by 7 bases, with 8 bases between. Looked up from germline, CDR1 is MNHEY and CDR2 is SVGAGI. This CDR3 has 12 amino acids. CDR3 sequence reads: CASSYVGGGYTF. CDR3 bases: TGTGCCAGCAGTTACGTCGGGGGTGGCTACACCTTC.

This clonotype occurred a few times. The CDR3 DNA follows: TGTGCCAGCATGGGGACAGGGAGTATGGACACCTTC. This translates into CASMGTGSMDTF. V and J are TRBV2 and TRBJ1-2; 9 bases are shared with TRBD1. Per the germline V gene, CDR1 is SNHLY and CDR2 is FYNNEI. With 7 bases clipped from V and 12 bases from J, the junction kept 9 bases outside the gene matches. This CDR3 is 12 amino acids long.

This chain links TRBV6-2 or TRBV6-3 with TRBJ2-7; D gene ambiguous. The CDR3 is made up of 14 amino acids. CDR1 is MNHEY, CDR2 SVGEGT, per germline. V lost 2 bases to trimming and J lost 0 bases, with 8 bases between them. The CDR3 here is CASSYGYGSYEQYF. The CDR3 region has the DNA TGTGCCAGCAGTTACGGTTACGGCTCCTACGAGCAGTACTTC.

This clonotype was seen only once. Here the CDR3 DNA reads TGTGCCAGCTCACCTACCGGGACAGCTTACACAGATACGCAGTATTTT. Encoded protein: CASSPTGTAYTDTQYF. The chain combines TRBV18 with TRBJ2-3; 7 bases line up with TRBD1. J was trimmed by 2 bases and V by 3 bases; bases with no gene match: 8. This CDR3 spans 16 amino acids. The germline CDR1 and CDR2 sequences are KGHSH and LQKENI. Complete variable domain (other parts from reference TRBV18 and TRBJ2-3): NAGVMQNPRHLVRRRGQEARLRCSPMKGHSHVYWYRQLPEEGLKFMVYLQKENIIDESGMPKERFSAEFPKEGPSILRIQQVVRGDSAAYFCASSPTGTAYTDTQYFGPGTRLTVL.

This clonotype appeared a few times. This chain joins TRBV19 and TRBJ1-2, with 9 bases aligning to TRBD1. The CDR3 is 14 residues long. Looked up from germline, CDR1 is LNHDA and CDR2 is SQIVND (reference sequence). J gave up 3 bases and V 6 bases, and 5 bases lay outside the gene matches. The CDR3 DNA reads TGTGCCAGTAGAAACGGACAGGGGCACTATGGCTACACCTTC. This translates into CASRNGQGHYGYTF. The variable domain in full, with the rest retrieved from reference TRBV19 and TRBJ1-2, is DGGITQSPKYLFRKEGQNVTLSCEQNLNHDAMYWYRQDPGQGLRLIYYSQIVNDFQKGDIAEGYSVSREKKESFPLTVTSAQKNPTAFYLCASRNGQGHYGYTFGSGTRLTVV.

The chain is built from TRBV4-1 and TRBJ2-2, with D perhaps TRBD2 (5 bases). Germline values: CDR1 MGHRA, CDR2 YSYEKL. Trimming shortened V by 3 bases and J by 4 bases, and 24 bases separated the two germline ends. This CDR3 spans 19 amino acids. The CDR3 loop is CASSHGLLRRAPSTGELFF. Written as DNA, the CDR3 is TGCGCCAGCAGCCATGGACTCCTGAGACGGGCGCCCAGCACCGGGGAGCTGTTTTTT.

This clonotype was counted at least ten times. The chain couples TRBV20-1 to TRBJ1-5; no clear D. Trimming removed 1 base from V and 4 bases from J, with 11 bases in between. This CDR3 contains 14 residues. Germline V gene lookup returns CDR1 DFQATT and CDR2 SNEGSKA (reference sequence). CDR3 sequence (DNA): TGCAGTGCTAGAGGTGGTCTTGATAATCAGCCCCAGCATTTT. It is translated as CSARGGLDNQPQHF.

The chain has TRBV28 and TRBJ2-5; possible D gene TRBD1, 7 bases. Trimming shortened V by 6 bases and J by 5 bases, and 16 bases separated the two germline ends. CDR3 length: 14 residues. In germline, CDR1 is MDHEN, CDR2 SYDVKM. For the CDR3, the DNA is TGTGCCAGCAGCAGGGGGGAGTTTGGTGAGACCCAGTACTTC. Protein sequence: CASSRGEFGETQYF.

The rearrangement uses TRBV5-3 and TRBJ2-7, with TRBD1 matching over 7 bases. TRBV5-3 is recorded as an ORF, its role being uncertain. J was trimmed by 3 bases and V by 4 bases; bases with no gene match: 13. The CDR3 runs to 16 residues. CDR3 DNA: TGTGCCAGAAGCCCACACTCCGGGACAGTCGACTACGAGCAGTACTTC. Protein: CARSPHSGTVDYEQYF.

By proportion, this clonotype is medium-sized. The genes are TRBV20-1 and TRBJ2-7; D uncertain. This CDR3 contains 12 residues. Looked up from germline, CDR1 is DFQATT and CDR2 is SNEGSKA (reference sequence). The ends were cut back, 3 bases at V and 3 bases at J, with 9 bases in the middle. As DNA, the CDR3 is TGCAGTGCTAGCGTCCAAGACTACGAGCAGTACTTC. Translation: CSASVQDYEQYF.

The sample holds a few counts of this clonotype. The rearrangement uses TRBV28 and TRBJ1-2; D possibly corresponds to TRBD1 (5 bases). With 5 bases removed from V and 1 base from J, the gap between germline ends came to 8 bases. CDR1 is MDHEN, CDR2 SYDVKM, per germline. The CDR3 is 13 amino acids. Here the CDR3 reads CASSGGDNYGYTF. CDR3 in DNA: TGTGCCAGCAGTGGGGGGGATAACTATGGCTACACCTTC.